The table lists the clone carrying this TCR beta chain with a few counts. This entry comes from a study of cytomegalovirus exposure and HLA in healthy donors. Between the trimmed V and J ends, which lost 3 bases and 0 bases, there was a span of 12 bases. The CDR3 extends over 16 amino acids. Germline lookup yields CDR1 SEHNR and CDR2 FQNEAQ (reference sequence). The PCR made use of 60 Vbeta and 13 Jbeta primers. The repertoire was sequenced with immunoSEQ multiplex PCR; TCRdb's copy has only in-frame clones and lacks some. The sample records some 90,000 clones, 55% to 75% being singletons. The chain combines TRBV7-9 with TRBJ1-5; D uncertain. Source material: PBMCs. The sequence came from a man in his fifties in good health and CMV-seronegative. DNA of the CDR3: TGTGCCAGCAGCTTGGCAACATCGAATAGCAATCAGCCCCAGCATTTT. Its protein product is CASSLATSNSNQPQHF.